This T cell receptor beta chain derives from a study of blood T cell repertoires in COVID-19. This clone has only one observation. How the authors handled the data: Reference gene primer amplification in the assay estimated nucleated cell counts. Measured with immunoSEQ multiplex PCR; TCRdb has only the in-frame clones, and not every one. V and J calls and clone size come straight from that table; D and trimming were deduced from the DNA. The data show some 490,000 clones, less than 90% seen once. The length of the CDR3 is 15 residues. Germline V gene sequence: CDR1 LNHDA, CDR2 SQIVND (reference sequence). Germline trimming cut 4 bases from V and 6 bases from J; bases unmatched to any gene: 8.

Specimen: PBMCs or T cells enriched from blood (not recorded which). This receptor was identified in a woman in her sixties who had recovered from COVID-19. The chain recombines TRBV19 with TRBJ2-3; 9 bases agree with TRBD2. CDR3 sequence reads: CASSRGGGDWDTQYF. The CDR3 region has the DNA TGTGCCAGTAGTAGAGGCGGGGGGGATTGGGATACGCAGTATTTT.